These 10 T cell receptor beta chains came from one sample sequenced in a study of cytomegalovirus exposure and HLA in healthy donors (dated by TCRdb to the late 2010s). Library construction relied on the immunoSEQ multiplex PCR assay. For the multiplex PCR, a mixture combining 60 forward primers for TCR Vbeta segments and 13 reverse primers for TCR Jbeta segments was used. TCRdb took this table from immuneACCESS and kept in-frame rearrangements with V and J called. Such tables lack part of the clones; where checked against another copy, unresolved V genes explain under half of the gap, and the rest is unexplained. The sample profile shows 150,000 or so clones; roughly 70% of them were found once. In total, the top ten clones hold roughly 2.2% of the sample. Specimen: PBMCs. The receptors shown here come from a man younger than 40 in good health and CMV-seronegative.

CDR3 in DNA: TGTGCCACCAGCAGAGAGATAGCGGCCGACGAGCAGTACTTC. It is translated as CATSREIAADEQYF. The rearrangement joins TRBV15 to TRBJ2-7, with D possibly being TRBD2 (6 bases). Germline CDR1 LNHNV, CDR2 YYDKDF (reference sequence). The V end was cut by 0 bases, the J end by 5 bases, with 11 bases between. CDR3 length: 14 amino acids.

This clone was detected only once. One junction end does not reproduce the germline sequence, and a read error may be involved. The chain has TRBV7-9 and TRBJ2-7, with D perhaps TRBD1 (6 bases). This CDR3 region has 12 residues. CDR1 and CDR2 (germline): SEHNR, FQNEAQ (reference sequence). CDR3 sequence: CSSSLQGHEQYF. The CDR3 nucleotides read TGTTCCAGCAGCTTACAGGGCCACGAGCAGTACTTC.

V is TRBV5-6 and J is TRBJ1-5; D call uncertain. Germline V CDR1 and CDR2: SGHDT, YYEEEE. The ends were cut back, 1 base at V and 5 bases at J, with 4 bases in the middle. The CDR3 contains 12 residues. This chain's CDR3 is CASSLPDQPQHF. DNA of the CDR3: TGTGCCAGCAGCTTGCCAGATCAGCCCCAGCATTTT. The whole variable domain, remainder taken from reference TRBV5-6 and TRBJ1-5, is DAGVTQSPTHLIKTRGQQVTLRCSPKSGHDTVSWYQQALGQGPQFIFQYYEEEERQRGNFPDRFSGHQFPNYSSELNVNALLLGDSALYLCASSLPDQPQHFGDGTRLSIL.

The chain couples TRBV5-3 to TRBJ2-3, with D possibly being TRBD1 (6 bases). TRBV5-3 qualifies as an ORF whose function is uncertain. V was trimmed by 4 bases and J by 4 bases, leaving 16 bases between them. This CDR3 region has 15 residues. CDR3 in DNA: TGTGCCAGAAGCCCGCACAGGGCTCGGGCAGATACGCAGTATTTT. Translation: CARSPHRARADTQYF.

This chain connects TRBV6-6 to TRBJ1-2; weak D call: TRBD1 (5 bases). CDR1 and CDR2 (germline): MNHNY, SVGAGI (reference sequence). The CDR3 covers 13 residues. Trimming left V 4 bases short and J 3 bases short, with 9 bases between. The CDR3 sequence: CASSSETDYGYTF. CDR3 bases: TGTGCCAGCAGTTCCGAGACAGACTATGGCTACACCTTC.

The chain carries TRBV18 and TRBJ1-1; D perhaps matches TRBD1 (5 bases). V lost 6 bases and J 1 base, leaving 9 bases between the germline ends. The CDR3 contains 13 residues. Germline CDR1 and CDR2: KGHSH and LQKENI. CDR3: CASSNTGNTEAFF. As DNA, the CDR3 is TGTGCCAGCTCGAACACAGGGAACACTGAAGCTTTCTTT.

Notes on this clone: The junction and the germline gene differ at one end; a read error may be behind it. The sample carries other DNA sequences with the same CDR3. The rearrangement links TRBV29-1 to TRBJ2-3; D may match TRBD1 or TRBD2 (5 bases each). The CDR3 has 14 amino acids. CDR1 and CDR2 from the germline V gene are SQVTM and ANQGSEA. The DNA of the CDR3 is TGTAGCGTTGATTGGGGCGGAAGCACAGATACGCAGTATTTT. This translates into CSVDWGGSTDTQYF.

In DNA form, the CDR3 reads TGTGCCACCTCCGGGAATAGCGGGGGAAAAAACAATGAGCAGTTCTTC. This codes for CATSGNSGGKNNEQFF. The chain links TRBV25-1 to TRBJ2-1; 9 positions match TRBD2. Germline lookup yields CDR1 MGHDK and CDR2 SYGVNS. The CDR3 spans 16 residues. V was clipped by 10 bases and J by 5 bases; unmatched bases: 15.

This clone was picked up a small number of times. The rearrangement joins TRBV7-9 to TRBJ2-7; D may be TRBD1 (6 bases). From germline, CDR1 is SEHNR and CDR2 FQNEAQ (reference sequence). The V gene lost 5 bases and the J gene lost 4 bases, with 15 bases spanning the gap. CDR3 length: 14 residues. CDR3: CASSQTGNQYEQYF. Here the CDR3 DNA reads TGTGCCAGCAGCCAAACAGGGAATCAGTACGAGCAGTACTTC.

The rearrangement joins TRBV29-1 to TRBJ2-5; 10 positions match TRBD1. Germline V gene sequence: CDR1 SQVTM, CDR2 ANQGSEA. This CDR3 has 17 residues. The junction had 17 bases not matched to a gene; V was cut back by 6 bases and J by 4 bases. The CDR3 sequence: CSVTGTGARVDPETQYF. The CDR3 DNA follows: TGCAGCGTGACCGGGACAGGGGCGCGCGTAGATCCAGAGACCCAGTACTTC.